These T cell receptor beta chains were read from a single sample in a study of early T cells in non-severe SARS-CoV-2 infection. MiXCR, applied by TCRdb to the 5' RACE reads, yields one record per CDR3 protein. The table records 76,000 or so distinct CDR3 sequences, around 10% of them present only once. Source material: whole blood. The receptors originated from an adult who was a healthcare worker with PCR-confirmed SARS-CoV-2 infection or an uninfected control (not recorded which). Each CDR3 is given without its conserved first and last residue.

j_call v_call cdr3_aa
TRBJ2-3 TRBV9 ASSEGADTQY
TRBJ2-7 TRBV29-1 SVEGEGPRYEQY
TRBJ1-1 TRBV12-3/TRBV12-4 ASRFGESGTEAF
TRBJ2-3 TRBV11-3 ASSDRRGGTDTQY
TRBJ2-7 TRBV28 ASSFPGDDEQY
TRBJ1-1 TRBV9 ASSPPTGGRTEAF
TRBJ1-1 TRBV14 ASNTGRSDTEAF
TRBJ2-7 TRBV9 ASSNGPGEGEQY
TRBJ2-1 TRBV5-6 ASSPGLAHEQF
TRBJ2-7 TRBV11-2 ASSPRRDFWY
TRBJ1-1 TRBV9 ASSVAWTATEAF
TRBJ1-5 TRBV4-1 ASSQGGQGRGQPQH
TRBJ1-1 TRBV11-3 ASSLGQGATEAF
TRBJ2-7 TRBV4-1 ASSQGRSRGYTSYEQY
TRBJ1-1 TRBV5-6 ASSSTDRTEAF
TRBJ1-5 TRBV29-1 SVEVGGNQPQH
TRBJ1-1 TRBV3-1 ASSPEGAGTEAF
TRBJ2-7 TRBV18 ASSGSRGPYEQY
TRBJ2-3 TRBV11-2 ASSSLAGGRDTQY
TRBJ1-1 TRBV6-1 ASTLRVTEAF
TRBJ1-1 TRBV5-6 ASSGRQGPNTEAF
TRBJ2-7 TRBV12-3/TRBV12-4 ASSGGQNSYEQY
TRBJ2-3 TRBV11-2 ASSHEGGQGLTDTQY
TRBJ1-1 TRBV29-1 SVESGASNTEAF
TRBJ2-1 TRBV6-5 ASSYSNWGGEQF
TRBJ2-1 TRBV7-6 ASSLLAGDNDEQF
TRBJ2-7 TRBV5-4 ASSSIAGGPYEQY
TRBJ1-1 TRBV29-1 SVDWLNTEAF
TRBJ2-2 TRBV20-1 SAPRGSNTGELF
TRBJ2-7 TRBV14 ASSHWTAGRYEQY
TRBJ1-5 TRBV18 ASSRTGEVYQPQH
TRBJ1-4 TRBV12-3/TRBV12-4 ASSPRGEKLF
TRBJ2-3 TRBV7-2 ASSLALAGGRSTDTQY
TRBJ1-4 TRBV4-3 ASSQDPWTGGTNEKLF
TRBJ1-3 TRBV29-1 SVEGIAAGNTIY
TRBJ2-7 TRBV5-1 ASSLSEVPHEQY
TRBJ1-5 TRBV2 ASSEAPEAVQPQH
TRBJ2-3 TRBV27 ASSLRGSVADTQY
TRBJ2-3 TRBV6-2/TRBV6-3 ASSYSKGAVRDTQY
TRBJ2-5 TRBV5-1 ASSSTSGGPQY
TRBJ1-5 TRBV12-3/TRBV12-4 ASSPGQIFTQPQH
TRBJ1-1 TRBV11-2 ASSWGQGFRNTEAF
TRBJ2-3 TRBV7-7 ASSPRLASTDTQY
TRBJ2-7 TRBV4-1 ASSQDFSGGSYEQY
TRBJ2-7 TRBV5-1 ASSLNGVYEQY
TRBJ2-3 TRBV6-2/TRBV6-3 ASSSDRQSSTDTQY
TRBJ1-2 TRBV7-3 ASSSTGGRYGYT
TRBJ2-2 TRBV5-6 ASSSGTGYTGELF
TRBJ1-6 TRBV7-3 ASSLSGPNSPLH
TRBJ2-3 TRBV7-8 ASSSLAVTDTQY
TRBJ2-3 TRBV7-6 ASSPRLAGASDTQY
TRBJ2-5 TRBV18 ASSPPISQETQY
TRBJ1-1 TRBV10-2 ASSILGQSNTEAF
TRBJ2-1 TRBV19 ASSISSGGFSNEQF